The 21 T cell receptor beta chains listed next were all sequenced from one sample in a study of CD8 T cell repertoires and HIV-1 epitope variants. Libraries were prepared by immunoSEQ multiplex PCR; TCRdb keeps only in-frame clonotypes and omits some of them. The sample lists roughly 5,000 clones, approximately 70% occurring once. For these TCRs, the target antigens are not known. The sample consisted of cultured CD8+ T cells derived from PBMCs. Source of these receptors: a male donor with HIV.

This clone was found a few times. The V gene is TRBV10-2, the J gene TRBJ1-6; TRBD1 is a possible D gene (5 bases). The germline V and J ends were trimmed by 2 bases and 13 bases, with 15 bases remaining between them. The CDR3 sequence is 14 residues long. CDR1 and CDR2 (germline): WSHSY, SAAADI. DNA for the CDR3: TGCGCCAGCAGTGAGGCCGGGGGAGAGGCGCCCCTCCACTTT. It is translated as CASSEAGGEAPLHF.

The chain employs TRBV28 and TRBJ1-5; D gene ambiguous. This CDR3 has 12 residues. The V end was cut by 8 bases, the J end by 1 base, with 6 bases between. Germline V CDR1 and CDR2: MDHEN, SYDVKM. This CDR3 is CASETSNQPQHF. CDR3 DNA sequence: TGTGCCAGCGAAACCAGCAATCAGCCCCAGCATTTT.

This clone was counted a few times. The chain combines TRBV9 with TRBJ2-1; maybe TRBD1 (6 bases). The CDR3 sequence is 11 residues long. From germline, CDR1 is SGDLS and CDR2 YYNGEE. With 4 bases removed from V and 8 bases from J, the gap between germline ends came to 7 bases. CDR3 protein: CASSRGYEQFF. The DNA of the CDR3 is TGTGCCAGCAGCAGGGGGTATGAGCAGTTCTTC.

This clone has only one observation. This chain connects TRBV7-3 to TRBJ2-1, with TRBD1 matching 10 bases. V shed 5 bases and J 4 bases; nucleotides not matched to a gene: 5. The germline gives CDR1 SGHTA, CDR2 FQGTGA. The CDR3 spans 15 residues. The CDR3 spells CASSTGGQGYNEQFF. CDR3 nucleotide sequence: TGTGCCAGCAGCACAGGGGGACAGGGGTACAATGAGCAGTTCTTC.

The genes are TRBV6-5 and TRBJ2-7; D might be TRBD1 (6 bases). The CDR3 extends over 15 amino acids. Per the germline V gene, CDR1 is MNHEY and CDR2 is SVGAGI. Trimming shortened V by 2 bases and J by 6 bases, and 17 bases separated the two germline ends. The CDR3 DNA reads TGTGCCAGCAGTTACACGCAACAGGGAAGTAGCGAGCAGTACTTC. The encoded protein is CASSYTQQGSSEQYF.

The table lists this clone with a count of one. CDR3 residues: CASTKTGARTGELFF. Here the CDR3 DNA reads TGTGCCAGCACGAAGACAGGGGCGCGAACCGGGGAGCTGTTTTTT. This chain links TRBV28 with TRBJ2-2, with TRBD1 matching 8 bases. V was clipped by 7 bases and J by 5 bases; unmatched bases: 9. This CDR3 region has 15 residues. CDR1 is MDHEN, CDR2 SYDVKM, per germline.

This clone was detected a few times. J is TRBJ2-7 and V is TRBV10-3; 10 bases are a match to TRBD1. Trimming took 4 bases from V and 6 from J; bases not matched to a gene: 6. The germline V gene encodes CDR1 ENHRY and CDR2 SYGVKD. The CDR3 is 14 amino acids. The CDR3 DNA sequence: TGTGCCATCAGTGTGGGAGGACAGGGGGGCGAGCAGTACTTC. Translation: CAISVGGQGGEQYF.

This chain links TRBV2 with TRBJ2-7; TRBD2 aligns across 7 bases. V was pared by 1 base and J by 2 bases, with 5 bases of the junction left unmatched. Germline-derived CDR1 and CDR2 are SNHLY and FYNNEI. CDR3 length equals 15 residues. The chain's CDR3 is CASSEGLAVAYEQYF. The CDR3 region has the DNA TGTGCCAGCAGTGAAGGGCTAGCGGTCGCCTACGAGCAGTACTTC. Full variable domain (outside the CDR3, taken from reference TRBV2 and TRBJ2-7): EPEVTQTPSHQVTQMGQEVILRCVPISNHLYFYWYRQILGQKVEFLVSFYNNEISEKSEIFDDQFSVERPDGSNFTLKIRSTKLEDSAMYFCASSEGLAVAYEQYFGPGTRLTVT.

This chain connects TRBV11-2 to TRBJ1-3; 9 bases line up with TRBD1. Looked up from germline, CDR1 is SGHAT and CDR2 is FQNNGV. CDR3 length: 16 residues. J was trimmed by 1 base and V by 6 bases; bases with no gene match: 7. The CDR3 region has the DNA TGTGCCAGCAGACTAACCGGGACAGGGTCTGGAAACACCATATATTTT. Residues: CASRLTGTGSGNTIYF.

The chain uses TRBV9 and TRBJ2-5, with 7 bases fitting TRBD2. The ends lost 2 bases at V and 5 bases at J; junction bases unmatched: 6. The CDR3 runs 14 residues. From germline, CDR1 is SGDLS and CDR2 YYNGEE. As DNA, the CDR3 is TGTGCCAGCAGCGTTAAATTCGGGGGGGAGACCCAGTACTTC. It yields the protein CASSVKFGGETQYF.

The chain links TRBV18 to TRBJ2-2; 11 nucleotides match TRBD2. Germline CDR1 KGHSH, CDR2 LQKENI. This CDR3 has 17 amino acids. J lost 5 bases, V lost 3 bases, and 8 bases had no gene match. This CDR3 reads CASSPSASGGLTGELFF. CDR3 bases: TGTGCCAGCTCACCCAGCGCTAGCGGGGGGCTTACCGGGGAGCTGTTTTTT.

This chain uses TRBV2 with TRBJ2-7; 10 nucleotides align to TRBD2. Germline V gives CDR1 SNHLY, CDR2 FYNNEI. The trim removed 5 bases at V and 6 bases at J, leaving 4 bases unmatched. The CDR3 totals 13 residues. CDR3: CASSLAGVPEQYF. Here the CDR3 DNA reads TGTGCCAGCAGTCTAGCGGGAGTCCCCGAGCAGTACTTC.

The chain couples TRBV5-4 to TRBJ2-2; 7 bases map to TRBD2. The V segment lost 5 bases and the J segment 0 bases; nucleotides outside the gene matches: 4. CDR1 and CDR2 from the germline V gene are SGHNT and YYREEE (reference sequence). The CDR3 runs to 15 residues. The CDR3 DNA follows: TGTGCCAGCAGGGCGCTAGCGGCGAACACCGGGGAGCTGTTTTTT. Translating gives CASRALAANTGELFF.

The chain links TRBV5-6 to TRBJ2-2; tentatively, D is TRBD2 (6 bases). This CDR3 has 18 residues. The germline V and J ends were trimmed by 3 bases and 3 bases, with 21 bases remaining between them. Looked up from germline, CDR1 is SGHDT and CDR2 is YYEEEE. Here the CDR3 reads CASSYGRLEYSDTGELFF. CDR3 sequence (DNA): TGTGCCAGCAGCTATGGGAGGCTAGAATATAGCGACACCGGGGAGCTGTTTTTT. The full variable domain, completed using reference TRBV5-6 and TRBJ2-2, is DAGVTQSPTHLIKTRGQQVTLRCSPKSGHDTVSWYQQALGQGPQFIFQYYEEEERQRGNFPDRFSGHQFPNYSSELNVNALLLGDSALYLCASSYGRLEYSDTGELFFGEGSRLTVL.

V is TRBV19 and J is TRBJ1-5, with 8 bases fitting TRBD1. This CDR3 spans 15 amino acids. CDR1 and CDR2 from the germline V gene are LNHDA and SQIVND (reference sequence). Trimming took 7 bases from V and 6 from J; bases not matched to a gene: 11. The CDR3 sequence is CASTYRGGVGQPQHF. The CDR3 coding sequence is TGTGCCAGTACCTACAGGGGGGGCGTAGGTCAGCCCCAGCATTTT.

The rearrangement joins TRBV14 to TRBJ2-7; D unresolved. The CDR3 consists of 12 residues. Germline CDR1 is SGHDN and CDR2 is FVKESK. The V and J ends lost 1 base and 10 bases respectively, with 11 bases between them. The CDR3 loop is CASSQGDRVQYF. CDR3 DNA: TGTGCCAGCAGCCAAGGGGATCGAGTACAGTACTTC.

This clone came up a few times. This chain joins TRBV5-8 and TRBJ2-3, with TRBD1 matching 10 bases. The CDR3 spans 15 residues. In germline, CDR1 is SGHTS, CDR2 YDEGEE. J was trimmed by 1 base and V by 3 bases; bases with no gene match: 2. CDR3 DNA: TGTGCCAGCAGCTCCGGGACAGGGGGCACAGATACGCAGTATTTT. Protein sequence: CASSSGTGGTDTQYF. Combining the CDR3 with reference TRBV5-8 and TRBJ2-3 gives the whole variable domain EAGVTQSPTHLIKTRGQQATLRCSPISGHTSVYWYQQALGLGLQFLLWYDEGEERNRGNFPPRFSGRQFPNYSSELNVNALELEDSALYLCASSSGTGGTDTQYFGPGTRLTVL.

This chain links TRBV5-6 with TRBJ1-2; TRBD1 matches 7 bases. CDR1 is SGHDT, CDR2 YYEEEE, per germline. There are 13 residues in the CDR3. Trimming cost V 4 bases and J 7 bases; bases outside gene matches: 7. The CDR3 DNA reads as TGTGCCAGCAGCAGAACAGGGGTCTCTGGCTACACCTTC. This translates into CASSRTGVSGYTF.

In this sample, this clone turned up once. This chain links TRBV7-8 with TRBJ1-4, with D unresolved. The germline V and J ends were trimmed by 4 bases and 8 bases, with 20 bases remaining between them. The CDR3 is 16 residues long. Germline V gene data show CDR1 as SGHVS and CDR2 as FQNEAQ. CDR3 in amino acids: CASSSPPGSKREKLFF. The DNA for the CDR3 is TGTGCCAGCAGCTCCCCCCCGGGCAGCAAAAGGGAAAAACTGTTTTTT.

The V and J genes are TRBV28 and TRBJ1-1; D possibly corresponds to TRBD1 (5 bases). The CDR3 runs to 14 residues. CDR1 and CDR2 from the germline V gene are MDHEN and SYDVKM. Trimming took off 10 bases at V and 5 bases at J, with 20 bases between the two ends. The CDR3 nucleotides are TGTGCCACCTCGTACGCGACGCAGGGTACTGAAGCTTTCTTT. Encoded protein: CATSYATQGTEAFF.

The CDR3 reads CASIEGGAANTEAFF. The CDR3 DNA sequence: TGTGCCAGCATCGAGGGGGGGGCGGCGAACACTGAAGCTTTCTTT. The chain couples TRBV6-5 to TRBJ1-1; weak D call: TRBD1 (6 bases). In germline, CDR1 is MNHEY, CDR2 SVGAGI. The V end lost 7 bases, the J end lost 1 base, and 16 bases lay between the germline ends. The CDR3 has 15 residues.